These 24 T cell receptor beta chains originate from one sample sequenced in a study of CD8 T cells in Susac syndrome. Random hexamers were used to reverse transcribe the RNA input (0.5 to 1 ug). A single record per CDR3 protein comes from TCRdb applying MiXCR to the immunoSEQ multiplex PCR reads. The table records some 94,000 distinct CDR3 sequences, about 94% of them present only once. The sequenced sample consisted of CD4+ T cells from PBMCs. The source of these receptors is a human donor with Susac syndrome.

The chain couples TRBV6-2 or TRBV6-3 to TRBJ2-6, with D possibly being TRBD1 (5 bases). CDR3 size: 16 residues. The V and J ends lost 8 bases and 0 bases respectively, with 14 bases between them. The germline CDR1 and CDR2 sequences are MNHEY and SVGEGT. The CDR3 DNA sequence: TGTGCCAGCGCACGGACAACCAGCTCTGGGGCCAACGTCCTGACTTTC. Its translation is CASARTTSSGANVLTF.

The rearrangement uses TRBV28 and TRBJ1-4; TRBD1 agrees at 7 bases. Germline trimming cut 8 bases from V and 5 bases from J; bases unmatched to any gene: 5. The CDR3 length is 13 residues. Germline lookup yields CDR1 MDHEN and CDR2 SYDVKM. The CDR3 loop is CASGGTANEKLFF. The DNA for the CDR3 is TGTGCCAGCGGGGGGACAGCAAATGAAAAACTGTTTTTT.

V is TRBV20-1 and J is TRBJ2-7, with TRBD1 matching 9 bases. The J segment lost 2 bases and the V segment lost 8 bases, leaving 13 bases of the junction unmatched. The V gene's germline CDR1 is DFQATT and CDR2 SNEGSKA (reference sequence). CDR3 length: 15 residues. In DNA, the CDR3 is TGCAGTACGCGGTCCCCTAGACAGGGGGCCTACGAGCAGTACTTC. This translates into CSTRSPRQGAYEQYF.

The chain recombines TRBV20-1 with TRBJ1-5, with D tentatively TRBD1 (5 bases). Trimming pared 0 bases from V and 1 base from J, leaving 16 bases between. Germline V gene sequence: CDR1 DFQATT, CDR2 SNEGSKA (reference sequence). The CDR3 spans 17 residues. In DNA, the CDR3 is TGCAGTGCTAGAGATCCTCTAAGGGGTGGGAGCAATCAGCCCCAGCATTTT. This codes for CSARDPLRGGSNQPQHF.

The chain recombines TRBV12-3 or TRBV12-4 with TRBJ1-5, with 8 bases that match TRBD1. V trimming: 7 bases; J trimming: 3 bases; junction bases outside the gene matches: 5. There are 14 residues in the CDR3. This CDR3 is CASKGQANNQPQHF. The CDR3 DNA is TGTGCCAGCAAGGGACAGGCCAACAATCAGCCCCAGCATTTT.

This clonotype was seen a single time. This chain links TRBV3-1 with TRBJ2-7; the D is unclear. This CDR3 region has 13 residues. Germline assignment: CDR1 LGHDT and CDR2 YNNKEL (reference sequence). V dropped 0 bases and J dropped 6 bases, with 9 bases sitting between them. CDR3 DNA: TGTGCCAGCAGCCAAGATCTACAAGGCGAGCAGTACTTC. Protein: CASSQDLQGEQYF.

Of note for this clonotype: Since no conserved phenylalanine or tryptophan closes the CDR3, a read error is the likely cause. The chain couples TRBV30 to TRBJ2-2, with 7 bases identical to TRBD2. The germline CDR1 and CDR2 sequences are GTSNPN and SVGIG (reference sequence). Trimming at V came to 4 bases and at J to 4 bases, leaving 12 bases not matched to a gene. The CDR3 covers 16 residues. The CDR3 nucleotides read TGTGCCTGGACCCGACTAGCTGGACCCACCACCGGGGAGCTGTTTCTT. It codes for CAWTRLAGPTTGELFL.

The chain employs TRBV27 and TRBJ1-2, with a tentative D call TRBD1 (5 bases). The CDR3 has 13 residues. The V gene's germline CDR1 is MNHEY and CDR2 SMNVEV (reference sequence). Trimming removed 4 bases from V and 8 bases from J, with 14 bases in between. CDR3 loop: CASSSNPRGGYTF. Written as DNA, the CDR3 is TGTGCCAGCAGTTCAAACCCCCGGGGCGGCTACACCTTC.

V usage is TRBV30 and J usage is TRBJ2-3; no firm D call. The CDR3 totals 13 residues. The ends were cut back, 2 bases at V and 0 bases at J, with 6 bases in the middle. Germline V lookup: CDR1 GTSNPN, CDR2 SVGIG (reference sequence). CDR3 sequence: CAWSPGSTDTQYF. The CDR3 DNA sequence: TGTGCCTGGAGTCCCGGGAGCACAGATACGCAGTATTTT.

J is TRBJ1-2 and V is TRBV5-3; D possibly corresponds to TRBD1 (6 bases). TRBV5-3 is reported as an ORF; its role is uncertain. Trimming stripped 1 base from V and 2 bases from J, with 15 bases between. CDR3 length equals 16 residues. CDR3 region: CARSLRRGPDNYGYTF. CDR3 nucleotide sequence: TGTGCCAGAAGCTTGAGGCGGGGGCCGGACAACTATGGCTACACCTTC.

The chain recombines TRBV5-1 with TRBJ1-2; D possibly corresponds to TRBD1 (5 bases). CDR1 SGHRS and CDR2 YFSETQ come from the germline V gene. This CDR3 has 16 amino acids. Trimming stripped 4 bases from V and 4 bases from J, with 20 bases between. The CDR3 bases are TGCGCCAGCAGCCCCCGGGACTCGGCAAACGGCTATGGCTACACCTTC. This encodes CASSPRDSANGYGYTF. The entire variable domain, with the rest obtained from reference TRBV5-1 and TRBJ1-2, is as follows: KAGVTQTPRYLIKTRGQQVTLSCSPISGHRSVSWYQQTPGQGLQFLFEYFSETQRNKGNFPGRFSGRQFSNSRSEMNVSTLELGDSALYLCASSPRDSANGYGYTFGSGTRLTVV.

The gene calls are TRBV6-6 and TRBJ1-3, with unresolved D. Deletions cut 7 bases from V and 6 bases from J, with 10 bases between. CDR3 length equals 12 residues. Germline CDR1 and CDR2: MNHNY and SVGAGI (reference sequence). CDR3 loop: CASKLAENTIYF. The CDR3 DNA reads TGTGCCAGCAAGTTGGCGGAAAACACCATATATTTT.

The table lists this clonotype with a count of one. CDR3 bases: TGTGCCAGCAGCGTAGCCCATCCAGATACGCAGTATTTT. It yields the protein CASSVAHPDTQYF. This chain joins TRBV9 and TRBJ2-3; D gene ambiguous. The CDR3 has 13 amino acids. V was cut by 0 bases and J by 4 bases, with 6 bases left in between. Germline CDR1 is SGDLS and CDR2 is YYNGEE.

This clonotype was observed a single time. V gene TRBV28 combines with J gene TRBJ1-5; 7 bases are shared with TRBD1. The V and J ends lost 2 bases and 3 bases, in that order; junction bases with no gene match: 1. This CDR3 is built from 14 residues. Germline-derived CDR1 and CDR2 are MDHEN and SYDVKM. CDR3 residues: CASSLDRDNQPQHF. Here the CDR3 DNA reads TGTGCCAGCAGTTTAGACAGGGACAATCAGCCCCAGCATTTT.

The chain has TRBV15 and TRBJ2-2; D unresolved. With 0 bases removed from V and 1 base from J, the gap between germline ends came to 9 bases. Germline CDR1 reads LNHNV; CDR2 reads YYDKDF (reference sequence). This CDR3 comprises 16 residues. CDR3 sequence (DNA): TGTGCCACCAGCAGAGATCTACCCGGGAACACCGGGGAGCTGTTTTTT. Its protein is CATSRDLPGNTGELFF.

This chain joins TRBV4-2 and TRBJ2-4; TRBD1 matches 7 bases. The CDR3 length is 16 residues. The germline gives CDR1 LGHNA, CDR2 YNFKEQ. V dropped 3 bases and J dropped 2; count of bases not matched to a gene: 7. CDR3 nucleotide sequence: TGTGCCAGCAGCCACCACAGGGGCCGATCCAAAAACATTCAGTACTTC. Amino acid sequence: CASSHHRGRSKNIQYF.

This chain's CDR3 is CASSEGTTDGYTF. DNA of the CDR3: TGTGCCAGCAGTGAAGGCACGACGGATGGCTACACCTTC. The chain joins TRBV2 to TRBJ1-2; D is unclear. The CDR3 totals 13 residues. V lost 1 base and J lost 6, with 9 bases in between. Germline CDR1 is SNHLY and CDR2 is FYNNEI.

The gene calls are TRBV15 and TRBJ2-5, with D perhaps given as TRBD1 or TRBD2 (6 bases each). The CDR3 spans 14 residues. Per germline, CDR1 LNHNV and CDR2 YYDKDF (reference sequence). Trimming shortened V by 5 bases and J by 4 bases, and 14 bases separated the two germline ends. The CDR3 protein is CATSEGGFGETQYF. DNA of the CDR3: TGTGCCACCAGCGAGGGGGGTTTCGGAGAGACCCAGTACTTC.

V gene TRBV9 combines with J gene TRBJ2-1; tentatively, D is TRBD1 (6 bases). Germline V gives CDR1 SGDLS, CDR2 YYNGEE. Trimming shortened V by 7 bases and J by 15 bases, and 14 bases separated the two germline ends. This CDR3 has 10 amino acids. Here the CDR3 reads CASGTLWRFF. The CDR3 region has the DNA TGTGCCAGCGGGACACTCTGGAGGTTCTTC.

V usage is TRBV7-2 and J usage is TRBJ2-7, with 7 nucleotides matching TRBD1. Per germline, CDR1 SGHTA and CDR2 FQGNSA. The CDR3 covers 15 residues. V dropped 5 bases and J dropped 2; count of bases not matched to a gene: 9. CDR3 coding DNA: TGTGCCAGCAGCCAATCCGGGACAGAGACCTACGAGCAGTACTTC. Translating it yields CASSQSGTETYEQYF. Looking up the rest from reference TRBV7-2 and TRBJ2-7 gives the full variable domain: GAGVSQSPSNKVTEKGKDVELRCDPISGHTALYWYRQSLGQGLEFLIYFQGNSAPDKSGLPSDRFSAERTGGSVSTLTIQRTQQEDSAVYLCASSQSGTETYEQYFGPGTRLTVT.

The CDR3 DNA follows: TGTGCCAGCAGCGGTCAGACAGGGGACGGCGAGACCCAGTACTTC. Residues: CASSGQTGDGETQYF. The chain uses TRBV7-2 and TRBJ2-5, with 8 bases matching TRBD1. The CDR3 consists of 15 residues. Germline-derived CDR1 and CDR2 are SGHTA and FQGNSA. V gave up 5 bases and J gave up 5 bases; unmatched junction bases: 10.

This clonotype was seen only once. The rearrangement joins TRBV6-5 to TRBJ1-5; D remains ambiguous. V dropped 8 bases and J dropped 6 bases, with 14 bases sitting between them. Germline CDR1 is MNHEY and CDR2 is SVGAGI. This CDR3 has 13 residues. In nucleotides, the CDR3 is TGTGCCAGCCAAGAGGTCCGTGGTCAGCCCCAGCATTTT. It codes for CASQEVRGQPQHF.

The rearrangement joins TRBV10-3 to TRBJ2-5; 11 bases align to TRBD1. The CDR3 sequence is 16 residues long. Germline values: CDR1 ENHRY, CDR2 SYGVKD. Trimming removed 11 bases from V and 4 bases from J; junction bases left unmatched: 15. The CDR3 sequence is CASQPGQGALRETQYF. The CDR3 DNA is TGTGCCTCCCAGCCCGGACAGGGGGCATTAAGAGAGACCCAGTACTTC.

The chain is built from TRBV6-5 and TRBJ1-1, with D tentatively TRBD1 (5 bases). The CDR3 has 14 amino acids. The V and J ends lost 5 bases and 0 bases respectively, with 10 bases between them. Per germline, CDR1 MNHEY and CDR2 SVGAGI. CDR3 loop: CASSRGGLNTEAFF. CDR3 DNA sequence: TGTGCCAGCAGTCGGGGGGGACTGAACACTGAAGCTTTCTTT.